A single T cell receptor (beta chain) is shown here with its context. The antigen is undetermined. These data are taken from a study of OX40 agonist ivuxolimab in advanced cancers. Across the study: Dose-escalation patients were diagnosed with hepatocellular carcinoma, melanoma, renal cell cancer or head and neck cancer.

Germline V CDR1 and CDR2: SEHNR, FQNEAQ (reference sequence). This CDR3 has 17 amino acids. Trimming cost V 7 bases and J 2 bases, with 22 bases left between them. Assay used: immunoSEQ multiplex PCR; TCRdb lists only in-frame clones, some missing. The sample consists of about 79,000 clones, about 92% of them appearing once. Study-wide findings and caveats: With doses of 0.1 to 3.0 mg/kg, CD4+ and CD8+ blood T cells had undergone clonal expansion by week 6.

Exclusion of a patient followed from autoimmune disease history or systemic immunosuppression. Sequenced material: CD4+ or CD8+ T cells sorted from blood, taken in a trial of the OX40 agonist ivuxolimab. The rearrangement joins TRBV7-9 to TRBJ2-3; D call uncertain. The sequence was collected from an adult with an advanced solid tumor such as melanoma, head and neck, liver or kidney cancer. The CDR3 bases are TGTGCCAGCATCACTACCTGGCCGGCTCTTTTCACAGATACGCAGTATTTT. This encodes CASITTWPALFTDTQYF. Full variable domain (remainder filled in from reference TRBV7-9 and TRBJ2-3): DTGVSQNPRHKITKRGQNVTFRCDPISEHNRLYWYRQTLGQGPEFLTYFQNEAQLEKSRLLSDRFSAERPKGSFSTLEIQRTEQGDSAMYLCASITTWPALFTDTQYFGPGTRLTVL.